This T cell receptor beta chain was sequenced for a study of T-cell reconstitution after alpha-beta-depleted transplantation in children. Study outcomes and limitations: Expanded clones from the graft, numbering several hundred, reportedly supplied alpha-beta T cells about two months after transplant. Some patients' high day-60 TCRbeta diversity was attributed to recipient cells surviving conditioning. T-cell counts and diversity were attributed mostly to newly produced T cells one year after transplant.

The CDR3 is 12 residues long. Trimming took 3 bases from V and 5 from J, leaving 5 bases between them. Library preparation (for TCRbeta) was performed with unique molecular identifiers. One entry per CDR3 protein results from TCRdb running MiXCR on the PCR reads. The repertoire holds about a million distinct CDR3 sequences, with under 30% as singletons. This clonotype appeared a few times. Its antigen is unidentified. The sequence was collected from a boy under two years old who had a stem cell transplant for SCID, so the T cells may come from the graft donor. The V call is TRBV12-3 or TRBV12-4, the J call TRBJ1-5, with no clear D. Sequencing used PBMCs, mostly from graft donor cells, obtained 360 days after TCRalphabeta/CD19-depleted stem cell transplant. In DNA, the CDR3 is TGTGCCAGCAGTTTTCTAGATCAGCCCCAGCATTTT. It translates to CASSFLDQPQHF.